This TCR beta chain was profiled in a study of OX40 agonist ivuxolimab in advanced cancers. Findings of the study overall: Clones of CD4+ and CD8+ blood T cells grew by week 6 at doses of 0.1 to 3.0 mg/kg. The investigators did not determine what antigen specificity the expanded peripheral T cells had.

Autoimmune disease history or systemic immunosuppression led to patient exclusion. This clone occurred once. As yet, its antigen is unknown. The data were produced by immunoSEQ multiplex PCR, yet TCRdb's version contains in-frame clones alone and is incomplete. The table includes tens of thousands of clones, approximately 95% detected once. The specimen comprised CD4+ or CD8+ T cells sorted from blood, sampled in a trial of the OX40 agonist ivuxolimab. The TCR sequence derives from an adult with an advanced solid tumor such as melanoma, head and neck, liver or kidney cancer.

For the CDR3, the DNA is TGTGCCAGCAGGTATGGAGCTACTGAAGCTTTCTTT. Translation gives CASRYGATEAFF. This chain uses TRBV27 with TRBJ1-1, with D unresolved. The CDR3 loop spans 12 amino acids. Trimming took 6 bases from V and 5 from J, leaving 10 bases between them. The germline V gene encodes CDR1 MNHEY and CDR2 SMNVEV (reference sequence).